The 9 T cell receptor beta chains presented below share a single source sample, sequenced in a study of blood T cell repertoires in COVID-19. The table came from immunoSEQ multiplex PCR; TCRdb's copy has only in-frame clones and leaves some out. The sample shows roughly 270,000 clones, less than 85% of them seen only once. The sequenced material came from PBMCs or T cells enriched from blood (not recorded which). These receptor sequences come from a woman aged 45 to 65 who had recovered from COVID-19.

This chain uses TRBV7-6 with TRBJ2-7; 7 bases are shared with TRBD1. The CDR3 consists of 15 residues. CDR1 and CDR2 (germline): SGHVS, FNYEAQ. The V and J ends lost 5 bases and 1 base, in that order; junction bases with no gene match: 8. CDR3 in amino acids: CASSPSWGQSYEQYF. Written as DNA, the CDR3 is TGTGCCAGCAGCCCCTCTTGGGGACAGTCCTACGAGCAGTACTTC.

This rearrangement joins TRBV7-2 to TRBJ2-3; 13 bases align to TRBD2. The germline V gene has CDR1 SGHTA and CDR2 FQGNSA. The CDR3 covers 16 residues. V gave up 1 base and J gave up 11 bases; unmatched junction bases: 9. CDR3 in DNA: TGTGCCAGCAGCTTAGAACTAGCGGGAGGGCCTGAAGGGCAGTATTTT. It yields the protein CASSLELAGGPEGQYF. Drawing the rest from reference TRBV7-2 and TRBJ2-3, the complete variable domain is GAGVSQSPSNKVTEKGKDVELRCDPISGHTALYWYRQSLGQGLEFLIYFQGNSAPDKSGLPSDRFSAERTGGSVSTLTIQRTQQEDSAVYLCASSLELAGGPEGQYFGPGTRLTVL.

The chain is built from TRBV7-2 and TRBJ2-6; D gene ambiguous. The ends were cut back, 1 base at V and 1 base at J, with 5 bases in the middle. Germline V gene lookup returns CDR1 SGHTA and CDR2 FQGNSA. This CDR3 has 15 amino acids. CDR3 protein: CASSLGASGANVLTF. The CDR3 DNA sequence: TGTGCCAGCAGCTTAGGCGCTTCTGGGGCCAACGTCCTGACTTTC.

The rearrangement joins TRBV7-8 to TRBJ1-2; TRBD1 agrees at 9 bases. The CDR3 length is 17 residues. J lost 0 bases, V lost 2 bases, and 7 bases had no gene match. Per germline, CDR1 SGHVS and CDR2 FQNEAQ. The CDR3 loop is CASSLRPGTGTNYGYTF. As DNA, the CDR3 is TGTGCCAGCAGCTTACGCCCTGGGACAGGGACTAACTATGGCTACACCTTC.

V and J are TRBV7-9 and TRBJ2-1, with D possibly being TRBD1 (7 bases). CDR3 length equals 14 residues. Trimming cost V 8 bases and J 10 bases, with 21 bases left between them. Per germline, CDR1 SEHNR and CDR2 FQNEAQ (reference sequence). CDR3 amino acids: CASGGTVLPLEQFF. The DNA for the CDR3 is TGTGCCAGCGGGGGGACAGTGCTGCCTTTGGAGCAGTTCTTC.

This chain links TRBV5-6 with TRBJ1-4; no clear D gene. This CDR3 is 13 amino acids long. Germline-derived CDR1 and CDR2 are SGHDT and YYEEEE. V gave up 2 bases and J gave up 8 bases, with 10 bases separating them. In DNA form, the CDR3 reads TGTGCCAGCAGCTTCCAGGTTCGCGAAAAACTGTTTTTT. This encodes CASSFQVREKLFF.

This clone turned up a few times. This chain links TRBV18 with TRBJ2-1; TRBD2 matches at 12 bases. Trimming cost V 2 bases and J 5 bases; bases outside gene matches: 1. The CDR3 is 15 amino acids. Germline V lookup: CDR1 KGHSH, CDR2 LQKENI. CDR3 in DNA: TGTGCCAGCTCACCATGGACTAGCGGGAACAATGAGCAGTTCTTC. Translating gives CASSPWTSGNNEQFF.

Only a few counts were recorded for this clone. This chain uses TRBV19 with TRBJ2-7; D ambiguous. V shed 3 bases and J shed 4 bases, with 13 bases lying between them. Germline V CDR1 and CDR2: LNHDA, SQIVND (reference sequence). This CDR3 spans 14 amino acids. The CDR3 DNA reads TGTGCCAGTAGTATCCTCTCCACCGGTTACGAGCAGTACTTC. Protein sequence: CASSILSTGYEQYF.

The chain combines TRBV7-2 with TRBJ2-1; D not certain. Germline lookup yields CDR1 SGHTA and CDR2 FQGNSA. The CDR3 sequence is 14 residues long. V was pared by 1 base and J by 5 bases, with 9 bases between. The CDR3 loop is CASSLVGTNNEQFF. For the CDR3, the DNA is TGTGCCAGCAGCTTAGTAGGAACTAACAATGAGCAGTTCTTC.